One and the same sample provided the 3 T cell receptor beta chains below, sequenced in a study of cytomegalovirus exposure and HLA in healthy donors. Amplification used 60 Vbeta primers and 13 Jbeta primers. TCRdb keeps only in-frame clones here, not all; method: immunoSEQ multiplex PCR. The sample has under 200,000 clones, 81% seen once. Sequencing used PBMCs. These receptors all come from a woman in her late teens or twenties in good health and CMV-seronegative.

This chain connects TRBV27 to TRBJ2-1; 10 positions match TRBD2. The J segment lost 2 bases and the V segment lost 4 bases, leaving 2 bases of the junction unmatched. CDR1 is MNHEY and CDR2 is SMNVEV in the germline V gene (reference sequence). This CDR3 contains 15 residues. The CDR3 DNA reads as TGTGCCAGCAGTTCAGCGGGAGGGCCCTACAATGAGCAGTTCTTC. Protein sequence: CASSSAGGPYNEQFF.

CDR3 amino acids: CASSLRAGTEAFF. In DNA, the CDR3 is TGTGCCAGCAGCTTACGGGCGGGCACTGAAGCTTTCTTT. The gene calls are TRBV11-3 and TRBJ1-1; no reliable D call. Trimming cost V 2 bases and J 4 bases, with 8 bases left between them. The CDR3 runs to 13 residues. CDR1 SGHNT and CDR2 YENEEA come from the germline V gene.

The rearrangement uses TRBV2 and TRBJ2-6; D perhaps matches TRBD1 (6 bases). The CDR3 runs 16 residues. Germline CDR1 is SNHLY and CDR2 is FYNNEI. V was shortened by 0 bases and J by 1 base, with 7 bases between the two germline ends. CDR3 DNA: TGTGCCAGCAGTGAAGCGAGGGGGTCTGGGGCCAACGTCCTGACTTTC. Translated, it gives CASSEARGSGANVLTF.